The clone carrying this T cell receptor (beta chain) was recorded many times. The data are from a study of T cells in Graves' hyperthyroidism and ophthalmopathy. Thyroid ultrasound, orbital computed tomography, clinical symptoms, and serum thyroxine and TRAb underpinned diagnoses. The CDR3 is made up of 16 amino acids. V was shortened by 5 bases and J by 5 bases, with 19 bases between the two germline ends. TCR beta CDR3 region amplification was performed from RNA transcripts. HTBI primers were employed in a first-round RT-PCR of the TCR CDR3. TCRdb passed the multiplex PCR reads through MiXCR, listing each CDR3 protein once. The data contain 490,000 or so distinct CDR3 sequences, about 22% of them singletons.

Sequencing was done on a sample of blood. V gene TRBV12-3 or TRBV12-4 combines with J gene TRBJ2-1, with D possibly matching TRBD2 (5 bases). The TCR comes from a woman in her 70s with Graves' ophthalmopathy. The CDR3 coding sequence is TGTGCCAGCAGTCCAATAGGTCGGAGCGGTGACAATGAGCAGTTCTTC. It yields the protein CASSPIGRSGDNEQFF.